Described below is a single TCR beta chain sequence and its context. As yet, its antigen is unknown. This sample is part of a study of cytomegalovirus exposure and HLA in healthy donors. At the level of the study: Researchers previously reported finding roughly 120 million unique TCR beta sequences from roughly 200 million T cells.

Healthy bone marrow donors made up the donor group. The CDR3 spans 12 residues. Germline V gene sequence: CDR1 ENHRY, CDR2 SYGVKD. V lost 2 bases to trimming and J lost 7 bases, with 8 bases between them. General study results and limits: The majority of CMV-associated TCR beta chains were reported as apparently HLA-restricted in a later analysis. Presence/absence analyses rested on an assumption that sequencing depth was roughly uniform across donors.

It was with 60 Vbeta and 13 Jbeta primers that the PCR ran. TCRdb keeps only in-frame clones here, not all; method: immunoSEQ multiplex PCR. The sample holds 190,000 or so clones, around 79% seen once. Sequencing was done on a sample of PBMCs. V usage is TRBV10-3 and J usage is TRBJ1-1; D is possibly TRBD1 (5 bases). The clonotype comes from a male donor in good health and CMV-seropositive. This CDR3 reads CAISEDSREAFF. The CDR3 DNA reads as TGTGCCATCAGTGAGGACAGCCGTGAAGCTTTCTTT.